This T cell receptor (beta chain) comes out of a study of blood T cells in healthy people across ages. Primers used in a second PCR of about 7 to 12 cycles were a sample-barcoded 5' primer and a J-beta primer mix. TCRdb called the 5' RACE reads again in MiXCR, with one record for every CDR3 protein. The sample has roughly 1.5 million distinct CDR3 sequences; 35% to 45% are singletons. CDR1 and CDR2 from the germline V gene are MDHEN and SYDVKM. The CDR3 loop spans 14 amino acids. The V end was cut by 6 bases, the J end by 2 bases, with 13 bases between. Samples had at least 7 million PBMCs isolated from them.

This clonotype was obtained from a woman aged 18-35 years in good health. This sequence joins TRBV28 and TRBJ1-2, with D perhaps TRBD1 (6 bases). The specimen sequenced was blood. CDR3 amino acids: CASRVNGQNYGYTF. The CDR3, as DNA: TGTGCCAGCAGAGTTAACGGACAGAACTATGGCTACACCTTC.